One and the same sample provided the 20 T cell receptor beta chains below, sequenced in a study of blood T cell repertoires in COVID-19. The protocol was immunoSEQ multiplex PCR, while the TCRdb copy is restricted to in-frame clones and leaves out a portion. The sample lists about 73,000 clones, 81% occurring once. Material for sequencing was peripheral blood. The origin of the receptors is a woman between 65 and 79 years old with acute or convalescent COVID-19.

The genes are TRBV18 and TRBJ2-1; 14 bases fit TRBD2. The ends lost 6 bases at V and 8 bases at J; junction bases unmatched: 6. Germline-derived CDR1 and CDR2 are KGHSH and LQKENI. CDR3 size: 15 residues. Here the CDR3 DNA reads TGTGCCAGCTCGGGACTAGCGGGAGTAAGGGATGAGCAGTTCTTC. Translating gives CASSGLAGVRDEQFF.

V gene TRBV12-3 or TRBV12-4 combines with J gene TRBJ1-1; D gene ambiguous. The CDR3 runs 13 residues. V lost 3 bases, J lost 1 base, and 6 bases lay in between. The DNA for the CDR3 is TGTGCCAGCAGTTTCATCAGGAACACTGAAGCTTTCTTT. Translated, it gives CASSFIRNTEAFF.

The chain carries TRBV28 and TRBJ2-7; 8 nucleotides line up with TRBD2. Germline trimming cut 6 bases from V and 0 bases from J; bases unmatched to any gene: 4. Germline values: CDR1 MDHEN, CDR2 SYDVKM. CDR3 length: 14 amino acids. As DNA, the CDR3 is TGTGCCAGCAGCCGGGGGGGTAGCTCCTACGAGCAGTACTTC. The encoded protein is CASSRGGSSYEQYF.

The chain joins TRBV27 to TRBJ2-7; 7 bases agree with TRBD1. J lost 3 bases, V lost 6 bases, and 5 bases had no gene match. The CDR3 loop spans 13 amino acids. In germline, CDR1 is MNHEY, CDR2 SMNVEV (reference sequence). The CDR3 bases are TGTGCCAGCAGGCCACAGGGGATCTACGAGCAGTACTTC. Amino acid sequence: CASRPQGIYEQYF.

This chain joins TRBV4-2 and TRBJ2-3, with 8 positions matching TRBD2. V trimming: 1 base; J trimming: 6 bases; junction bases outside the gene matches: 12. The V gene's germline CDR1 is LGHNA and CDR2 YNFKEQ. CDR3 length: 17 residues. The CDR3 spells CASSQGRPAGVVDTQYF. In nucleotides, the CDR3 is TGTGCCAGCAGCCAAGGGCGTCCAGCGGGAGTGGTGGATACGCAGTATTTT.

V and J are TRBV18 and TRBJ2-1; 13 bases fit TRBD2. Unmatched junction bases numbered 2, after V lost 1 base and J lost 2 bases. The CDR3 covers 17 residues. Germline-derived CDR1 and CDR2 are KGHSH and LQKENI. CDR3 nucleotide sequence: TGTGCCAGCTCACCACTGGGACTAGCGGGGACCTACAATGAGCAGTTCTTC. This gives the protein CASSPLGLAGTYNEQFF.

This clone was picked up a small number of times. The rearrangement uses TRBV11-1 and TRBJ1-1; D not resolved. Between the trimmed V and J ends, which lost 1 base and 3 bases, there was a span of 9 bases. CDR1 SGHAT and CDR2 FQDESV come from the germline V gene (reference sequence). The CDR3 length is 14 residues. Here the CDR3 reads CASSLGNWYTEAFF. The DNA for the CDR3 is TGTGCCAGCAGCTTAGGTAACTGGTACACTGAAGCTTTCTTT.

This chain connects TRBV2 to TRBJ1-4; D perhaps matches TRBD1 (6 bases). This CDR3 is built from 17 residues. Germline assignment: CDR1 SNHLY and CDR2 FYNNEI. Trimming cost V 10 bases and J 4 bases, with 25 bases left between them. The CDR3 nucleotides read TGTGCCACCCGGACAGTTGAGTTCCGGGCAATTAATGAAAAACTGTTTTTT. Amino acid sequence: CATRTVEFRAINEKLFF.

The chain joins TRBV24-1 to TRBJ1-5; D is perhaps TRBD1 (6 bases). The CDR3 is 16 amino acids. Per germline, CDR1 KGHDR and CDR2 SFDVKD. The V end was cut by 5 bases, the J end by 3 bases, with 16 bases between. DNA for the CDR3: TGTGCCACCAGTGTGGGCAGGGGAGATTTCAATCAGCCCCAGCATTTT. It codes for CATSVGRGDFNQPQHF.

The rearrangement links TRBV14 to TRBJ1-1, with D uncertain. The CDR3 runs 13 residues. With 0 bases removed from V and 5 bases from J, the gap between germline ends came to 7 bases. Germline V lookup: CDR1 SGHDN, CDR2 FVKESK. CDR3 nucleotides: TGTGCCAGCAGCCAAGATGGGAGGACTGAAGCTTTCTTT. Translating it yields CASSQDGRTEAFF. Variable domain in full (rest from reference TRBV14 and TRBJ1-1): EAGVTQFPSHSVIEKGQTVTLRCDPISGHDNLYWYRRVMGKEIKFLLHFVKESKQDESGMPNNRFLAERTGGTYSTLKVQPAELEDSGVYFCASSQDGRTEAFFGQGTRLTVV.

CDR3 region: CASSLDRAGNTIYF. For the CDR3, the DNA is TGTGCCAGCTCACTGGACAGGGCTGGAAACACCATATATTTT. The V call is TRBV18, the J call TRBJ1-3; 8 bases align to TRBD1. Germline lookup yields CDR1 KGHSH and CDR2 LQKENI. The CDR3 length is 14 residues. V trimming: 4 bases; J trimming: 2 bases; junction bases outside the gene matches: 1.

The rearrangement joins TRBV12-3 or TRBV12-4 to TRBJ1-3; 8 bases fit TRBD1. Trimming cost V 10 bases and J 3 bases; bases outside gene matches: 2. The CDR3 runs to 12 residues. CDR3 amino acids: CATGQGGNTIYF. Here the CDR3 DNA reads TGTGCCACCGGACAGGGTGGAAACACCATATATTTT.

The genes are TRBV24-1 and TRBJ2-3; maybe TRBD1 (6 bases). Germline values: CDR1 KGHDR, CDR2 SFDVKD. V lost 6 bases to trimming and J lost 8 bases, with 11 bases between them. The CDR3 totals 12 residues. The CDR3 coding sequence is TGTGCCACCAGTACAGGGATTAGTACGCAGTATTTT. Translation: CATSTGISTQYF.

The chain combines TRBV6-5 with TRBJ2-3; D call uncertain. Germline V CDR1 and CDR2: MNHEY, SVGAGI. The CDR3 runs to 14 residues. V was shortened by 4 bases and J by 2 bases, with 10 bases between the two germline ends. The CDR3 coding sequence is TGTGCCAGCAGTTGGCGGATTCACACAGATACGCAGTATTTT. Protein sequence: CASSWRIHTDTQYF.

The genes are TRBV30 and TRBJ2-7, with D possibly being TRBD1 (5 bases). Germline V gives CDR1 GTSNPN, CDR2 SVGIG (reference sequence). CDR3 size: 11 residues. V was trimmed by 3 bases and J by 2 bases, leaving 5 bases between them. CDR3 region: CAWSRAYEQYF. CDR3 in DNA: TGTGCCTGGAGCAGGGCCTACGAGCAGTACTTC. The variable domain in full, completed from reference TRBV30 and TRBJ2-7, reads SQTIHQWPATLVQPVGSPLSLECTVEGTSNPNLYWYRQAAGRGLQLLFYSVGIGQISSEVPQNLSASRPQDRQFILSSKKLLLSDSGFYLCAWSRAYEQYFGPGTRLTVT.

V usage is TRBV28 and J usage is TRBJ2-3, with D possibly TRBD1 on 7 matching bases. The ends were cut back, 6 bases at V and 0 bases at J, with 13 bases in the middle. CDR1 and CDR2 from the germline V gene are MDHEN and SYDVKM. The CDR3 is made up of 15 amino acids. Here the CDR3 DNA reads TGTGCCAGCAGGCCCAGGGGGGCCAGCACAGATACGCAGTATTTT. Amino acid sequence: CASRPRGASTDTQYF.

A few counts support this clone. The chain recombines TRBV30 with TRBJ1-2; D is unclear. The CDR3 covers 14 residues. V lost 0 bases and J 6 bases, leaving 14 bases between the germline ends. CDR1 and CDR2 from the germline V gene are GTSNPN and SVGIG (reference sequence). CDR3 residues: CAWSVGRVWDGYTF. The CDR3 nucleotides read TGTGCCTGGAGTGTAGGGCGGGTTTGGGATGGCTACACCTTC.

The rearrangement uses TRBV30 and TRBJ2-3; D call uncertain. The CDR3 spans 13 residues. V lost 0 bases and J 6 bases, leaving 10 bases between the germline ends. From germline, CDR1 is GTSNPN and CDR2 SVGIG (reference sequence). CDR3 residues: CAWSVPKRDTQYF. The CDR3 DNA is TGTGCCTGGAGTGTACCCAAACGGGATACGCAGTATTTT.

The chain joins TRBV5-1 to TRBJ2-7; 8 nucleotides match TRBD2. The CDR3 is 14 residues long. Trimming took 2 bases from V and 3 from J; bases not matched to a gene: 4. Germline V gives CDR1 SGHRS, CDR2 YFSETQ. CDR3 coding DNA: TGCGCCAGCAGCTTAGCGGGAGCTCGCTACGAGCAGTACTTC. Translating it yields CASSLAGARYEQYF.

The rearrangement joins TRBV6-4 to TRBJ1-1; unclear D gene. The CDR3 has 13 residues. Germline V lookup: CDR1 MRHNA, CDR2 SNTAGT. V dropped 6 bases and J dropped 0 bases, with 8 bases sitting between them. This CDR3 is CASSASVNTEAFF. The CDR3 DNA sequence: TGTGCCAGCAGCGCCTCAGTGAACACTGAAGCTTTCTTT.